What follows describes a single T cell receptor beta chain. Its antigen remains unidentified. This sample is drawn from a study of long-term antiretroviral therapy in people with HIV. CDR3 length: 15 residues. J gave up 7 bases and V 5 bases, and 7 bases lay outside the gene matches. Germline CDR1 and CDR2: MNHNS and SASEGT. The immunoSEQ assay was v3.0, run at survey level. Some clones are missing from TCRdb's copy, which holds only in-frame ones; the method was immunoSEQ multiplex PCR. Of around 11,000 clones in the sample, about four fifths were seen once. Study results and limitations: Regardless of time point, clones expanded before ART dominated the repertoire. The study lacked data on ART adherence, viral resistance or therapy changes.

Source: unsorted PBMCs, taken 1.8 years after starting antiretroviral therapy. This receptor was obtained from a middle-aged man with HIV. V usage is TRBV6-1 and J usage is TRBJ2-2; TRBD2 matches 10 bases. CDR3 protein: CASSWGTSEGGELFF. The CDR3, as DNA: TGTGCCAGCAGTTGGGGGACTAGCGAAGGCGGGGAGCTGTTTTTT.